This T cell receptor beta chain was sequenced during a study of T cell changes during pregnancy in multiple sclerosis. Trimming left V 6 bases short and J 0 bases short, with 19 bases between. Germline CDR1 is MRHNA and CDR2 is SNTAGT. The CDR3 contains 17 residues. Produced via immunoSEQ multiplex PCR; TCRdb's table is partial and in-frame only. The table records some 70,000 clones, roughly nine tenths of them present only once. The chain employs TRBV6-4 and TRBJ2-3; the D gene is possibly TRBD2 (5 bases). The specimen was peripheral blood, collected in the second trimester of pregnancy. This clonotype was sampled from a female donor in good health, enrolled as a control in a pregnancy study. In DNA form, the CDR3 reads TGTGCCAGCAGCCCCGAGCCGGGATCCCCTAGCACAGATACGCAGTATTTT. Amino acids: CASSPEPGSPSTDTQYF.